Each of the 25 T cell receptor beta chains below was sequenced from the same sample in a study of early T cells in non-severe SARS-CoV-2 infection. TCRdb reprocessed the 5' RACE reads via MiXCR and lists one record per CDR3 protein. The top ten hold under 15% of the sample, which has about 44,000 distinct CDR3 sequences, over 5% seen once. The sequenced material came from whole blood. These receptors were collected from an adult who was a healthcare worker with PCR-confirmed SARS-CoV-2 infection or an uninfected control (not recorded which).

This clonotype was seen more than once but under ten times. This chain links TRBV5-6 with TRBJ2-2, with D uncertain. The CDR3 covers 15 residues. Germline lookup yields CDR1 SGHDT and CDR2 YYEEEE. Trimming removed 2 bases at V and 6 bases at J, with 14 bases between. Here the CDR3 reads CASSLLLLPAGELFF. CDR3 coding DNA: TGTGCCAGCAGCTTACTACTTCTTCCCGCCGGGGAGCTGTTTTTT.

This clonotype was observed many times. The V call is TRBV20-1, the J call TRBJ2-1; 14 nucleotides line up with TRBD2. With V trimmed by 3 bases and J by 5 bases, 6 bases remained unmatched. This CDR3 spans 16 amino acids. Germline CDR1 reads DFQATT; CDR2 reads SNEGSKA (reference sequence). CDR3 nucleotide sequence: TGCAGTGCTAGGTTAGGGACTAGCGGGGGAAACAATGAGCAGTTCTTC. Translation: CSARLGTSGGNNEQFF.

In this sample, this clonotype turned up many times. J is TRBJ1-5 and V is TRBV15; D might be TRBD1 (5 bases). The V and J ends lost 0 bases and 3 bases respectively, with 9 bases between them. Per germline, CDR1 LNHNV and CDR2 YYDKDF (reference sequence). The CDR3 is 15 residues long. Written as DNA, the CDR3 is TGTGCCACCAGCAGAGATAAGGGGCTCAATCAGCCCCAGCATTTT. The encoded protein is CATSRDKGLNQPQHF.

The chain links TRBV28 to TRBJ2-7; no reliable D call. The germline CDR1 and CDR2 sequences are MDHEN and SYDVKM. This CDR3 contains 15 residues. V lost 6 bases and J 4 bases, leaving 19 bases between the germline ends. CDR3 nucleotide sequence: TGTGCCAGCAGCGGGCCCTTTCACTTTGAGTACGAGCAGTACTTC. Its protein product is CASSGPFHFEYEQYF.

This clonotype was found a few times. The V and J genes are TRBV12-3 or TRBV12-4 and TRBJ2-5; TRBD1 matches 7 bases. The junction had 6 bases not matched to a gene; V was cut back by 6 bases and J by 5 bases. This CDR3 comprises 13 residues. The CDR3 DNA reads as TGTGCCAGCAGGATGACAGGGTTGGAGACCCAGTACTTC. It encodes CASRMTGLETQYF.

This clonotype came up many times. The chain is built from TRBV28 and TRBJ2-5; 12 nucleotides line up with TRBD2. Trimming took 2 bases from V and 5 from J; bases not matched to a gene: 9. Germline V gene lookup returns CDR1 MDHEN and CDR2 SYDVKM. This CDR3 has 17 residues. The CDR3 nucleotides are TGTGCCAGCAGTTTACCATCTAGCGGGGGGGCGCGCGAGACCCAGTACTTC. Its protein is CASSLPSSGGARETQYF. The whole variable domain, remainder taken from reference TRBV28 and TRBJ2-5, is DVKVTQSSRYLVKRTGEKVFLECVQDMDHENMFWYRQDPGLGLRLIYFSYDVKMKEKGDIPEGYSVSREKKERFSLILESASTNQTSMYLCASSLPSSGGARETQYFGPGTRLLVL.

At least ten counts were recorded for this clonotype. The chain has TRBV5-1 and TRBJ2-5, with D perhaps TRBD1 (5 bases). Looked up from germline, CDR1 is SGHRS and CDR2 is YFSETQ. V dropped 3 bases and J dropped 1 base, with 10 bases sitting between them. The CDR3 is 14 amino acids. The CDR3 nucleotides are TGCGCCAGCAGCTGGTCAGACAGCCAAGAGACCCAGTACTTC. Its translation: CASSWSDSQETQYF.

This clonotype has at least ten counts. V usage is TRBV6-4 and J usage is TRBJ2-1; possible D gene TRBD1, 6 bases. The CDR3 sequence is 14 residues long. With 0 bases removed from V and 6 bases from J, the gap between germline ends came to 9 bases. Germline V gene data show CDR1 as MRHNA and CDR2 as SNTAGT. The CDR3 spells CASSDSTGGNEQFF. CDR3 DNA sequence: TGTGCCAGCAGTGACTCGACAGGTGGCAATGAGCAGTTCTTC.

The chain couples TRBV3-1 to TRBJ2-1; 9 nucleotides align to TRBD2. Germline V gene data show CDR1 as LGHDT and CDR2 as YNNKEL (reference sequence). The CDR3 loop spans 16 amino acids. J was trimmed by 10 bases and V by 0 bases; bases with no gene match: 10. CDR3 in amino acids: CASSQDLERGVREQFF. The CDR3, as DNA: TGTGCCAGCAGCCAAGATCTTGAGCGGGGGGTGAGGGAGCAGTTCTTC.

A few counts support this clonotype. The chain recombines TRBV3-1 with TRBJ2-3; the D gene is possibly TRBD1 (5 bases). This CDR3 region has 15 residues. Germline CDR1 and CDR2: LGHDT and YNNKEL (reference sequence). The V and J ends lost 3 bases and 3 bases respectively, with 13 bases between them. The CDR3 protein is CASSHRQTQTDTQYF. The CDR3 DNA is TGTGCCAGCAGCCACCGACAGACACAGACAGATACGCAGTATTTT.

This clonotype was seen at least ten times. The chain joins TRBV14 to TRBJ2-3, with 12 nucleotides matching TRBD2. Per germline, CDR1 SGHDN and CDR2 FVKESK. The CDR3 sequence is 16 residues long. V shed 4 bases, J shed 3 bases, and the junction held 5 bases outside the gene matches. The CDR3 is CASSRWTSGETDTQYF. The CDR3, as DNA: TGTGCCAGCAGCCGCTGGACTAGCGGGGAAACAGATACGCAGTATTTT.

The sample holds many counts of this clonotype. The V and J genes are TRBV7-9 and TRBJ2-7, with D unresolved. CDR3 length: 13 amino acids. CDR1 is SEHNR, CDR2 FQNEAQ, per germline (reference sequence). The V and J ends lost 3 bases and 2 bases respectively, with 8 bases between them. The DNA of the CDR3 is TGTGCCAGCAGCTTCCAGCCCCCCTACGAGCAGTACTTC. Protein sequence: CASSFQPPYEQYF.

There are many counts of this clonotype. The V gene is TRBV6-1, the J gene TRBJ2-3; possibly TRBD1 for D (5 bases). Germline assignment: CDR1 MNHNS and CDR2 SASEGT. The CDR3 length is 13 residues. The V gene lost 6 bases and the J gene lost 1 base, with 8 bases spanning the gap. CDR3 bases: TGTGCCAGCAGGCTACAGGGCACAGATACGCAGTATTTT. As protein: CASRLQGTDTQYF.

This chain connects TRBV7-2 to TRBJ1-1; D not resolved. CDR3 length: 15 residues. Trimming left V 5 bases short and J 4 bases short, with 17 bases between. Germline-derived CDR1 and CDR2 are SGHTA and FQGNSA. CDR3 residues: CASSPFVGAGTEAFF. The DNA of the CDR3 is TGTGCCAGCAGCCCCTTTGTGGGTGCGGGCACTGAAGCTTTCTTT.

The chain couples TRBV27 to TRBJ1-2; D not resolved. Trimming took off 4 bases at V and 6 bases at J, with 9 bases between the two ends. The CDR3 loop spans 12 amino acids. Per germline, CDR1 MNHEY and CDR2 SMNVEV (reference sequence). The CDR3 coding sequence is TGTGCCAGCAGTTCCTTCACGGATGGCTACACCTTC. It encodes CASSSFTDGYTF.

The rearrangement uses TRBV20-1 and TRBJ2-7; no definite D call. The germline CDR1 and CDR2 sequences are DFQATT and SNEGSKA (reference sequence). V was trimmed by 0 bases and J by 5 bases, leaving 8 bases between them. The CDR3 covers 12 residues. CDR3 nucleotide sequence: TGCAGTGCTAGAGACTTGTCTCACGAGCAGTACTTC. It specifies CSARDLSHEQYF.

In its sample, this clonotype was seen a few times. Written as DNA, the CDR3 is TGTGCCAGCAGCCCGCAAGTATATGATACGCAGTATTTT. It yields the protein CASSPQVYDTQYF. This chain links TRBV7-9 with TRBJ2-3; D is undetermined. This CDR3 has 13 amino acids. V was pared by 5 bases and J by 6 bases, with 12 bases between. Germline V CDR1 and CDR2: SEHNR, FQNEAQ (reference sequence).

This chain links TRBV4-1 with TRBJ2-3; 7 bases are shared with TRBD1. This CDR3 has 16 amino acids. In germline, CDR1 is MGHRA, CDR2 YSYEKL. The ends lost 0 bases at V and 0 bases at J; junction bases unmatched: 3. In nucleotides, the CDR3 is TGCGCCAGCAGCCAAGAACCGGACAGGAGCACAGATACGCAGTATTTT. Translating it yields CASSQEPDRSTDTQYF.

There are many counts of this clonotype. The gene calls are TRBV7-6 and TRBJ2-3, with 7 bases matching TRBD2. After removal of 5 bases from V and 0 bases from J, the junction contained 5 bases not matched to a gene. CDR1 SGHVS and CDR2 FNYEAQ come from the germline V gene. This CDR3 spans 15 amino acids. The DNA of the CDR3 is TGTGCCAGCAGCCACCAGCGGGGCAGCACAGATACGCAGTATTTT. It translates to CASSHQRGSTDTQYF.

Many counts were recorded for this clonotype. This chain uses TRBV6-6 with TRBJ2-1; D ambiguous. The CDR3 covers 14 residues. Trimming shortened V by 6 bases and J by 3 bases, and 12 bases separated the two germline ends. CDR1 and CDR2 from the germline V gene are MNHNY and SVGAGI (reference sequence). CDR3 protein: CASSPELNYNEQFF. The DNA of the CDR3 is TGTGCCAGCAGCCCGGAATTAAACTACAATGAGCAGTTCTTC.

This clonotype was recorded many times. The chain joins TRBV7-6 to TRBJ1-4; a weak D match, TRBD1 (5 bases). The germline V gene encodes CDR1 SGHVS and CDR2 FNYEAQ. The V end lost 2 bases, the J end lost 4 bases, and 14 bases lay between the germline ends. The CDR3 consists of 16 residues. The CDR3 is CASSLYVGRNNEKLFF. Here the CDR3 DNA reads TGTGCCAGCAGCTTATACGTGGGACGTAATAATGAAAAACTGTTTTTT.

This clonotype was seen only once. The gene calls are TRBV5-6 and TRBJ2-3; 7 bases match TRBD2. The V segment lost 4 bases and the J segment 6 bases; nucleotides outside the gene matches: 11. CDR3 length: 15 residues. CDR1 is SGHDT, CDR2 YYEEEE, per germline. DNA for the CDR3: TGTGCCAGCAGCCCCCGACAGCGGGGAGGGGATACGCAGTATTTT. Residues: CASSPRQRGGDTQYF.

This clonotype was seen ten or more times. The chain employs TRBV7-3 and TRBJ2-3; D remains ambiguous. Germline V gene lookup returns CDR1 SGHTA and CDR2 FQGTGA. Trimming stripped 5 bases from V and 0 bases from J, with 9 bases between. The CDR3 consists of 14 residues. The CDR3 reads CASSLDRSTDTQYF. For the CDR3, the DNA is TGTGCCAGCAGCCTAGACCGTAGCACAGATACGCAGTATTTT.

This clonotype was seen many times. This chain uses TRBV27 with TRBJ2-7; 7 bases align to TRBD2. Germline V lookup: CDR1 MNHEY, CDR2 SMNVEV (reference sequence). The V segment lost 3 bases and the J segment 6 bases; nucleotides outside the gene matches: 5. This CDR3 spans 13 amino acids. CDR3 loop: CASSFPGEGEQYF. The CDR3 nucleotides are TGTGCCAGCAGTTTCCCCGGGGAGGGCGAGCAGTACTTC.

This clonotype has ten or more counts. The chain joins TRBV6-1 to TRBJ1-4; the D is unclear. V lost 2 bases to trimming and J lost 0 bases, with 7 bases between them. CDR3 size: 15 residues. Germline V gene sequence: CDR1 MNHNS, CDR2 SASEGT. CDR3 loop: CASSENLATNEKLFF. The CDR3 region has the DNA TGTGCCAGCAGTGAAAACCTTGCAACTAATGAAAAACTGTTTTTT.